This T cell receptor beta chain was sequenced in a study of T cell repertoires in cytomegalovirus infection. Turning to the study itself: It was recently identified HLA-C-restricted and well-studied HLA-B-restricted CMV epitopes that the study used. General study results and limits: Ex vivo, HLA-C-restricted CMV-specific TCR beta clonotypes prevailed over the rest of the response. Summed frequency of public TCR beta families distinguished CMV carriers with the relevant HLA.

In the case of this clonotype: Its antigen is not identified.

Germline V gives CDR1 SGHRS, CDR2 YFSETQ. The germline V and J ends were trimmed by 0 bases and 5 bases, with 14 bases remaining between them. The CDR3 runs 15 residues. TCRdb passed the reads through MiXCR, listing each CDR3 protein once. The data show nearly 700,000 distinct CDR3 sequences, around a third seen once. Specimen: cultured PBMCs, collected from culture after CMV antigen stimulation. The origin of this receptor is a human donor in good health (CMV status not recorded). Some clones in this sample may be carry-over from other donors' samples. This chain links TRBV5-1 with TRBJ2-5, with TRBD1 as a possible D gene (5 bases). CDR3 region: CASSLEGIFGETQYF. DNA for the CDR3: TGCGCCAGCAGCTTGGAGGGGATCTTTGGGGAGACCCAGTACTTC.